The TCR beta chain described here comes from a study of cytomegalovirus exposure and HLA in healthy donors. Overall study results and limits: Some TCR beta chains (about 170 of them) were listed as cytomegalovirus-associated. Some segments of the V type, notably TRBV6-2 and TRBV6-3, were excluded as indistinguishable.

The V and J ends lost 4 bases and 8 bases, in that order; junction bases with no gene match: 16. Germline loops: CDR1 PRHDT, CDR2 FYEKMQ (reference sequence). This CDR3 spans 17 amino acids. The PCR had 60 Vbeta and 13 Jbeta primers. Profiling relied on immunoSEQ multiplex PCR, and the TCRdb table lists in-frame clones only, not all of them. The sample yields around 220,000 clones, about 74% seen once. Regarding this clone: Its cognate antigen is unknown.

This TCR was recovered from a woman aged 25-40 years in good health and CMV-seronegative. Material: PBMCs. The J gene is TRBJ2-3, the V gene TRBV13; 9 nucleotides align to TRBD1. The CDR3, as DNA: TGTGCCAGCAGCTCTATTGGGGACAGGGACCTCGGAGGTACGCAGTATTTT. It codes for CASSSIGDRDLGGTQYF.